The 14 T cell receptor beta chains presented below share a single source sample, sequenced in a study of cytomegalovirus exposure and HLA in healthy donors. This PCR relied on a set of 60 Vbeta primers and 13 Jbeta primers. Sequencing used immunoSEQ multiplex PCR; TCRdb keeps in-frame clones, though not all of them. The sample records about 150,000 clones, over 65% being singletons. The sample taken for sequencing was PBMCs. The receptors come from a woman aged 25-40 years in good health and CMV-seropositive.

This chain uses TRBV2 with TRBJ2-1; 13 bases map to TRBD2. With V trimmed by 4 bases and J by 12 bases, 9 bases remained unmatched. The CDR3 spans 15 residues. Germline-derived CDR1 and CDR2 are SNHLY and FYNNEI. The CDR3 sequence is CASSVDGLAGVAQFF. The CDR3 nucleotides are TGTGCCAGCAGTGTGGACGGACTAGCGGGAGTGGCGCAGTTCTTC.

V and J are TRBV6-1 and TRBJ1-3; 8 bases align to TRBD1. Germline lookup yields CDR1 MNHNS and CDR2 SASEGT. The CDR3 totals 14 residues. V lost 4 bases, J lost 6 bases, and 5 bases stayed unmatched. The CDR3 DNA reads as TGTGCCAGCAGTGGGGTGACAGGGGCAAACACCATATATTTT. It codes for CASSGVTGANTIYF.

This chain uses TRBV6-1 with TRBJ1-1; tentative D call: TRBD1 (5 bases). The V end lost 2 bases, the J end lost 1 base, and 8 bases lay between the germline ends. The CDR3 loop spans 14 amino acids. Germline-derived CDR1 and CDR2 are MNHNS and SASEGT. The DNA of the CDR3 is TGTGCCAGCAGTGAAATCGGGGGGAACACTGAAGCTTTCTTT. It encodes CASSEIGGNTEAFF.

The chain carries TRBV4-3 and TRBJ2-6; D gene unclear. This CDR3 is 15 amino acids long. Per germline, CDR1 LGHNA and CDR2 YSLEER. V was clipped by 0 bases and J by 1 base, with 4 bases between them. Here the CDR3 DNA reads TGCGCCAGCAGCCAAGAAACATCTGGGGCCAACGTCCTGACTTTC. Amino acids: CASSQETSGANVLTF.

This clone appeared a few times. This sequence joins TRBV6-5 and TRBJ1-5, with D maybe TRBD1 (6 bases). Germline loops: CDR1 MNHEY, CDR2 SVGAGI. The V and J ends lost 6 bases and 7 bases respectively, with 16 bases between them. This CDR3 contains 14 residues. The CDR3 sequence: CASRPGQLDQPQHF. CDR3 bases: TGTGCCAGCAGGCCAGGACAGTTGGACCAGCCCCAGCATTTT.

The CDR3 coding sequence is TGTGCCAGCAGCTTGGGCGTAGACAATGAGCAGTTCTTC. It codes for CASSLGVDNEQFF. The chain carries TRBV7-3 and TRBJ2-1; D is uncertain. There are 13 residues in the CDR3. V dropped 3 bases and J dropped 5 bases, with 8 bases sitting between them. Germline V gene data show CDR1 as SGHTA and CDR2 as FQGTGA. The full variable domain, its missing parts supplied by reference TRBV7-3 and TRBJ2-1, is GAGVSQTPSNKVTEKGKYVELRCDPISGHTALYWYRQSLGQGPEFLIYFQGTGAADDSGLPNDRFFAVRPEGSVSTLKIQRTERGDSAVYLCASSLGVDNEQFFGPGTRLTVL.

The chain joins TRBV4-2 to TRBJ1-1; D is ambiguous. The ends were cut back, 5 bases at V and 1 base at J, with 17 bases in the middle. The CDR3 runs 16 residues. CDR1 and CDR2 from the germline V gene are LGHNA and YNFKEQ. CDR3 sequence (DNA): TGTGCCAGCAGCGTCGACAAAGTGGGCGCGAACACTGAAGCTTTCTTT. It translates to CASSVDKVGANTEAFF.

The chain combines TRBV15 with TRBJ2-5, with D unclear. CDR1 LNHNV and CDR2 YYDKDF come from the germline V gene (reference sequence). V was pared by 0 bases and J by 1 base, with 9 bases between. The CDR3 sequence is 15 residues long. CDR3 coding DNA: TGTGCCACCAGCAGAGATATGCTAGTCCAAGAGACCCAGTACTTC. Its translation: CATSRDMLVQETQYF.

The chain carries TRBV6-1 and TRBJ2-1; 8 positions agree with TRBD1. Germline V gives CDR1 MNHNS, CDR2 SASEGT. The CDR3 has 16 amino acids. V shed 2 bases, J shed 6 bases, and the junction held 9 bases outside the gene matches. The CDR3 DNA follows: TGTGCCAGCAGTGAACTAAGGCAGGGGGCCGGCAATGAGCAGTTCTTC. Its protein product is CASSELRQGAGNEQFF.

The CDR3 reads CAGRRTASGTQYF. In DNA, the CDR3 is TGTGCCGGTCGGCGGACAGCCAGTGGTACGCAGTATTTT. V gene TRBV30 combines with J gene TRBJ2-3, with a possible D match to TRBD1 (6 bases). The germline CDR1 and CDR2 sequences are GTSNPN and SVGIG (reference sequence). This CDR3 is 13 amino acids long. V was shortened by 8 bases and J by 8 bases, with 20 bases between the two germline ends.

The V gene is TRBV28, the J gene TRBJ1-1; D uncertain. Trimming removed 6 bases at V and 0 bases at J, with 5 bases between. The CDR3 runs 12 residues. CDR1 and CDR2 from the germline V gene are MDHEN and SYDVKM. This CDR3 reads CASRPVNTEAFF. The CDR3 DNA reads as TGTGCCAGCAGACCAGTGAACACTGAAGCTTTCTTT.

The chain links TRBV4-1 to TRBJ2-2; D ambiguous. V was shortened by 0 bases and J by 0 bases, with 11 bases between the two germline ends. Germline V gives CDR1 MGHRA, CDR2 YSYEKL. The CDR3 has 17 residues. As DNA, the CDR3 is TGCGCCAGCAGCCAAGATCTAGGTCAGTCGAACACCGGGGAGCTGTTTTTT. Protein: CASSQDLGQSNTGELFF.

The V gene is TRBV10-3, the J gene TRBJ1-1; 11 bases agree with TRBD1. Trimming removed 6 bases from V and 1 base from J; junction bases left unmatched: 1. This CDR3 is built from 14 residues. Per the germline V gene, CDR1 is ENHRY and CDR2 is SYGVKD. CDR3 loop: CAIRGTGGNTEAFF. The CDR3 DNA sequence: TGTGCCATCAGGGGGACAGGGGGGAACACTGAAGCTTTCTTT.

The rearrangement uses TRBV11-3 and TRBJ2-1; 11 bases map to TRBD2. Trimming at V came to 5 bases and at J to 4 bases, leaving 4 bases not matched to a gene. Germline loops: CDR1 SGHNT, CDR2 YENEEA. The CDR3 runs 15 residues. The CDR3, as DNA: TGTGCCAGCAGCGTTAGCGGGGGGGGATACAATGAGCAGTTCTTC. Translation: CASSVSGGGYNEQFF.